A single sample is the source of the 16 T cell receptor beta chains below, sequenced in a study of T-cell memory formation after mild COVID-19. TCRdb reprocessed the 5' RACE reads via MiXCR and lists one record per CDR3 protein. The sample consists of some 57,000 distinct CDR3 sequences, more than 10% of them appearing once. Source material: PBMCs or a T cell subset sorted from them (not recorded which). The receptors were gathered from a young man who had mild COVID-19 (a few samples of this study predate the infection). Cell type and time point are not known.

CDR3 sequence: CASSTGANTGELFF. CDR3 bases: TGTGCCAGCAGCACCGGGGCCAACACCGGGGAGCTGTTTTTT. The chain joins TRBV5-5 to TRBJ2-2; D might be TRBD1 or TRBD2, each matching 5 bases. CDR1 is SGHKS and CDR2 is YYEKEE in the germline V gene (reference sequence). Trimming removed 4 bases at V and 2 bases at J, with 9 bases between. The CDR3 is 14 amino acids.

The V gene is TRBV7-2, the J gene TRBJ2-5; the match to TRBD2 covers 10 bases. This CDR3 is built from 18 residues. V trimming: 2 bases; J trimming: 1 base; junction bases outside the gene matches: 10. Germline loops: CDR1 SGHTA, CDR2 FQGNSA. CDR3: CASSLLPDLAGVQETQYF. In DNA, the CDR3 is TGTGCCAGCAGCTTATTGCCGGACCTAGCGGGGGTCCAAGAGACCCAGTACTTC.

This clonotype was seen a handful of times. CDR3 amino acids: CASSLRLEDTQYF. CDR3 DNA sequence: TGCGCCAGCAGCTTGAGGTTGGAGGATACGCAGTATTTT. This chain uses TRBV4-3 with TRBJ2-3; no clear D gene. V was pared by 5 bases and J by 6 bases, with 12 bases between. The CDR3 consists of 13 residues. Germline V gene lookup returns CDR1 LGHNA and CDR2 YSLEER.

V and J are TRBV2 and TRBJ1-2; possibly TRBD1 for D (6 bases). The V end was cut by 8 bases, the J end by 3 bases, with 16 bases between. The CDR3 is made up of 14 amino acids. The V gene's germline CDR1 is SNHLY and CDR2 FYNNEI. The CDR3 spells CASDPNRDYYGYTF. CDR3 nucleotide sequence: TGTGCCAGCGATCCTAACAGGGATTACTATGGCTACACCTTC.

This clonotype was counted between two and nine times. The J gene is TRBJ2-3, the V gene TRBV27; the D gene is possibly TRBD2 (5 bases). V lost 6 bases to trimming and J lost 2 bases, with 9 bases between them. This CDR3 has 13 residues. Germline V gives CDR1 MNHEY, CDR2 SMNVEV (reference sequence). CDR3 sequence (DNA): TGTGCCAGCAGGGACTGGAACACAGATACGCAGTATTTT. Translation: CASRDWNTDTQYF.

This clonotype has at least ten counts. The chain uses TRBV7-9 and TRBJ2-5, with D tentatively TRBD2 (5 bases). CDR1 SEHNR and CDR2 FQNEAQ come from the germline V gene (reference sequence). The ends were cut back, 6 bases at V and 4 bases at J, with 21 bases in the middle. This CDR3 has 16 residues. CDR3: CASSPTPGPAGETQYF. Written as DNA, the CDR3 is TGTGCCAGCAGTCCAACCCCTGGGCCGGCGGGAGAGACCCAGTACTTC.

The table lists this clonotype with a few counts. The gene calls are TRBV5-1 and TRBJ1-3, with a weak D call TRBD1 (5 bases). CDR1 and CDR2 from the germline V gene are SGHRS and YFSETQ. CDR3 size: 14 residues. Trimming left V 4 bases short and J 4 bases short, with 12 bases between. The CDR3 region has the DNA TGCGCCAGCAGCAGGGACTTCGTCGGAAACACCATATATTTT. It encodes CASSRDFVGNTIYF.

This clonotype has more than one count but fewer than ten. The chain combines TRBV7-2 with TRBJ1-5; 8 positions agree with TRBD1. After removal of 3 bases from V and 6 bases from J, the junction contained 13 bases not matched to a gene. Germline loops: CDR1 SGHTA, CDR2 FQGNSA. CDR3 length: 17 residues. In DNA form, the CDR3 reads TGTGCCAGCAGCTTGTCGATACGGACAGGGTGGTTTCAGCCCCAGCATTTT. Translated, it gives CASSLSIRTGWFQPQHF.

This rearrangement joins TRBV2 to TRBJ2-7, with D unclear. CDR3 length: 12 residues. The ends were cut back, 2 bases at V and 2 bases at J, with 4 bases in the middle. Germline CDR1 SNHLY, CDR2 FYNNEI. The CDR3 bases are TGTGCCAGCAGTGAATCGGCCTACGAGCAGTACTTC. Protein: CASSESAYEQYF.

This clonotype was counted a few times. The chain recombines TRBV9 with TRBJ2-5; D is possibly TRBD2 (5 bases). V lost 1 base and J lost 0, with 7 bases in between. The CDR3 runs to 14 residues. Germline V gene data show CDR1 as SGDLS and CDR2 as YYNGEE. The CDR3 loop reads CASSVRADQETQYF. In DNA form, the CDR3 reads TGTGCCAGCAGCGTACGAGCGGACCAAGAGACCCAGTACTTC.

This clonotype was counted at least ten times. The chain couples TRBV7-9 to TRBJ2-3, with TRBD2 identical over 8 bases. Germline V gene data show CDR1 as SEHNR and CDR2 as FQNEAQ (reference sequence). The J segment lost 3 bases and the V segment lost 0 bases, leaving 5 bases of the junction unmatched. The CDR3 spans 16 residues. CDR3 residues: CASSLAPGGPTDTQYF. CDR3 nucleotides: TGTGCCAGCAGCTTAGCCCCGGGGGGGCCGACAGATACGCAGTATTTT.

A few counts support this clonotype. This sequence joins TRBV4-1 and TRBJ1-5, with 7 bases matching TRBD1. After removal of 4 bases from V and 0 bases from J, the junction contained 6 bases not matched to a gene. Germline loops: CDR1 MGHRA, CDR2 YSYEKL. The CDR3 totals 16 residues. The CDR3 protein is CASSRGDSYSNQPQHF. In DNA form, the CDR3 reads TGCGCCAGCAGCCGCGGGGACAGCTATAGCAATCAGCCCCAGCATTTT.

This sequence joins TRBV29-1 and TRBJ2-5; TRBD1 aligns across 7 bases. This CDR3 has 13 amino acids. CDR1 is SQVTM, CDR2 ANQGSEA, per germline. The V and J ends lost 3 bases and 6 bases, in that order; junction bases with no gene match: 7. DNA for the CDR3: TGCAGCGTTGAGGGGACAGTGCCGAAGACCCAGTACTTC. This gives the protein CSVEGTVPKTQYF.

This clonotype was counted at least ten times. This chain connects TRBV10-3 to TRBJ1-1, with a possible D match to TRBD1 (5 bases). V lost 7 bases to trimming and J lost 4 bases, with 13 bases between them. The germline gives CDR1 ENHRY, CDR2 SYGVKD. The CDR3 consists of 13 residues. CDR3 nucleotides: TGTGCCATCAATTTTCAGGGCGGCACTGAAGCTTTCTTT. It is translated as CAINFQGGTEAFF.

This rearrangement joins TRBV10-3 to TRBJ1-1; D is unresolved. Germline CDR1 ENHRY, CDR2 SYGVKD. V lost 11 bases and J 7 bases, leaving 23 bases between the germline ends. CDR3 length equals 14 residues. CDR3 loop: CAGQERHDRVEAFF. CDR3 in DNA: TGTGCCGGCCAGGAGCGTCACGATCGAGTTGAAGCTTTCTTT.

This clonotype appeared many times. This chain links TRBV6-8 with TRBJ2-7; D tentatively reads TRBD1 or TRBD2 (5 bases each). The CDR3 has 12 residues. Looked up from germline, CDR1 is MNHGY and CDR2 is SAAAGT. The CDR3 bases are TGTGCCAGCAGTACCCTTTCTACCAGGGAGAACGTC. Amino acids: CASSTLSTRENV.